Below, 19 T cell receptor beta chains from the same sample are listed, as sequenced in a study of T cell responses to AZD1222 COVID-19 vaccine (dated by TCRdb to the early 2020s). The receptor library was made with the immunoSEQ multiplex PCR assay. Drawn from immuneACCESS, this table holds only the in-frame rearrangements with V and J called that TCRdb kept. Clones are partly lost; checked studies trace under half to an unresolved V gene and leave the rest unexplained. The sample yields under 80,000 clones; about 91% were counted once. The ten most abundant clones make up 15% to 20% of the sample. This specimen's time point label, interpreted: baseline before first vaccination. The sequencing used peripheral blood, collected on day 0 of AZD1222 vaccination. All receptors come from an adult in good health.

This chain connects TRBV5-6 to TRBJ1-2, with D possibly TRBD1 on 5 matching bases. The length of the CDR3 is 14 residues. The ends were cut back, 2 bases at V and 0 bases at J, with 8 bases in the middle. CDR1 is SGHDT and CDR2 is YYEEEE in the germline V gene. The DNA of the CDR3 is TGTGCCAGCAGCTTAGGGGCCGCTAACTATGGCTACACCTTC. The encoded protein is CASSLGAANYGYTF.

The rearrangement joins TRBV4-1 to TRBJ2-7; tentatively, D is TRBD1 or TRBD2 (5 bases each). Trimming cost V 0 bases and J 2 bases, with 11 bases left between them. Germline V gives CDR1 MGHRA, CDR2 YSYEKL. This CDR3 has 15 amino acids. The CDR3 spells CASSQEGTGPYEQYF. CDR3 nucleotide sequence: TGCGCCAGCAGCCAAGAGGGGACCGGCCCCTACGAGCAGTACTTC.

This sequence joins TRBV15 and TRBJ2-1; D not certain. V lost 0 bases and J lost 8, with 5 bases in between. Germline CDR1 reads LNHNV; CDR2 reads YYDKDF (reference sequence). The CDR3 is 12 residues long. The CDR3 nucleotides read TGTGCCACCAGCAGAGAAGCGTATGAGCAGTTCTTC. The encoded protein is CATSREAYEQFF.

The chain recombines TRBV7-2 with TRBJ1-6, with D unresolved. This CDR3 is 14 amino acids long. V lost 3 bases and J lost 10, with 13 bases in between. Per the germline V gene, CDR1 is SGHTA and CDR2 is FQGNSA. CDR3 in DNA: TGTGCCAGCAGCTTCAAGTCCCAAGCGTCACCCCTCCACTTT. It yields the protein CASSFKSQASPLHF.

The chain joins TRBV4-3 to TRBJ2-5; D is possibly TRBD1 (6 bases). Germline V gene lookup returns CDR1 LGHNA and CDR2 YSLEER. Trimming cost V 4 bases and J 6 bases, with 18 bases left between them. This CDR3 region has 15 residues. This CDR3 reads CASSPVISGAQTQYF. In nucleotides, the CDR3 is TGCGCCAGCAGCCCGGTCATCTCAGGGGCCCAGACCCAGTACTTC.

The chain links TRBV7-2 to TRBJ1-1; 7 bases fit TRBD1. In germline, CDR1 is SGHTA, CDR2 FQGNSA. This CDR3 contains 14 residues. V gave up 5 bases and J gave up 6 bases; unmatched junction bases: 9. The DNA of the CDR3 is TGTGCCAGCAGCCCAGAAGGGGGCAGGGCTGAAGCTTTCTTT. Translation gives CASSPEGGRAEAFF.

V is TRBV29-1 and J is TRBJ2-7; 11 nucleotides agree with TRBD2. This CDR3 contains 15 residues. The germline V gene has CDR1 SQVTM and CDR2 ANQGSEA. V lost 6 bases and J lost 3; bases outside the gene matches: 10. The CDR3 here is CSVAILAGVGYEQYF. CDR3 sequence (DNA): TGCAGCGTAGCCATACTAGCGGGAGTTGGCTACGAGCAGTACTTC.

This clone was seen a single time. This chain joins TRBV21-1 and TRBJ2-7; the table's D call, TRBD2, was not checked against the DNA. TRBV21-1 corresponds to a pseudogene. The CDR3 totals 12 residues. CDR3 nucleotide sequence: TGTGCCAGCAGCAATTCAGGGAGGGAGCAGTACTTC. Protein product: CASSNSGREQYF.

The chain employs TRBV6-5 and TRBJ1-5; the D gene is possibly TRBD1 (5 bases). This CDR3 comprises 12 residues. The V and J ends lost 5 bases and 7 bases respectively, with 9 bases between them. CDR1 and CDR2 from the germline V gene are MNHEY and SVGAGI. CDR3 amino acids: CASSLPGQPQHF. As DNA, the CDR3 is TGTGCCAGCAGTCTCCCAGGGCAGCCCCAGCATTTT.

V usage is TRBV9 and J usage is TRBJ2-2, with D perhaps TRBD1 or TRBD2 (5 bases each). The V gene's germline CDR1 is SGDLS and CDR2 YYNGEE. CDR3 length: 15 residues. Between the trimmed V and J ends, which lost 2 bases and 0 bases, there was a span of 8 bases. The CDR3 bases are TGTGCCAGCAGCGTGGGACCCTCGAACACCGGGGAGCTGTTTTTT. Protein sequence: CASSVGPSNTGELFF.

The V and J genes are TRBV2 and TRBJ2-1; TRBD2 matches 8 bases. Germline loops: CDR1 SNHLY, CDR2 FYNNEI. J lost 2 bases, V lost 7 bases, and 19 bases had no gene match. The CDR3 runs 19 residues. The CDR3 protein is CASNHITNTRGGAYNEQFF. The CDR3 nucleotides are TGTGCCAGCAATCATATCACAAACACACGGGGGGGCGCCTACAATGAGCAGTTCTTC.

The V and J genes are TRBV20-1 and TRBJ2-3, with 7 nucleotides matching TRBD2. Losses at the gene ends were 3 bases for V and 6 bases for J; bases not matched to a gene: 15. Germline V gene sequence: CDR1 DFQATT, CDR2 SNEGSKA (reference sequence). The CDR3 spans 16 residues. The CDR3 protein is CSASYPGSGVRDTQYF. The CDR3 nucleotides read TGCAGTGCTAGTTACCCGGGGAGCGGGGTCCGGGATACGCAGTATTTT.

The chain uses TRBV20-1 and TRBJ2-1; D may be TRBD1 or TRBD2 (5 bases each). There are 15 residues in the CDR3. Trimming shortened V by 3 bases and J by 4 bases, and 16 bases separated the two germline ends. Germline V gene sequence: CDR1 DFQATT, CDR2 SNEGSKA (reference sequence). The CDR3 sequence is CSASRDAERYNEQFF. CDR3 DNA: TGCAGTGCTAGTCGGGACGCGGAACGTTACAATGAGCAGTTCTTC.

The chain uses TRBV29-1 and TRBJ2-5; TRBD1 matches 8 bases. The CDR3 length is 11 residues. Trimming cost V 7 bases and J 10 bases; bases outside gene matches: 8. Germline V gene data show CDR1 as SQVTM and CDR2 as ANQGSEA. The CDR3 sequence: CSAPDRDGQYF. As DNA, the CDR3 is TGCAGCGCGCCGGACAGGGATGGCCAGTACTTC.

The CDR3 spells CARSEPGQPYNEKLFF. The CDR3 coding sequence is TGTGCCAGAAGCGAACCGGGACAGCCTTACAATGAAAAACTGTTTTTT. This chain uses TRBV5-3 with TRBJ1-4, with TRBD1 matching 7 bases. TRBV5-3 is annotated as an ORF whose role is uncertain. V was pared by 4 bases and J by 5 bases, with 11 bases of the junction left unmatched. The CDR3 has 16 residues.

There are a few counts of this clone. The rearrangement joins TRBV18 to TRBJ2-4; 8 bases map to TRBD2. The trim removed 3 bases at V and 6 bases at J, leaving 4 bases unmatched. Germline V gene sequence: CDR1 KGHSH, CDR2 LQKENI. The CDR3 spans 14 residues. CDR3 sequence: CASSPREGGNIQYF. CDR3 in DNA: TGTGCCAGCTCACCCCGGGAGGGGGGAAACATTCAGTACTTC. The full variable domain, its missing parts supplied by reference TRBV18 and TRBJ2-4, is NAGVMQNPRHLVRRRGQEARLRCSPMKGHSHVYWYRQLPEEGLKFMVYLQKENIIDESGMPKERFSAEFPKEGPSILRIQQVVRGDSAAYFCASSPREGGNIQYFGAGTRLSVL.

The gene calls are TRBV27 and TRBJ1-6; D is ambiguous. Germline-derived CDR1 and CDR2 are MNHEY and SMNVEV (reference sequence). This CDR3 has 20 residues. Trimming took 9 bases from V and 4 from J, leaving 31 bases between them. The CDR3 DNA follows: TGTGCCAGGTCGTCCGAAGGAAAGGTGCGTCAAGGACGTTATAATTCACCCCTCCACTTT. Translation: CARSSEGKVRQGRYNSPLHF.

The chain recombines TRBV27 with TRBJ1-2; possible D gene TRBD1, 6 bases. This CDR3 region has 15 residues. Trimming shortened V by 5 bases and J by 2 bases, and 15 bases separated the two germline ends. Per the germline V gene, CDR1 is MNHEY and CDR2 is SMNVEV (reference sequence). CDR3 region: CASSITPTGNYGYTF. In DNA form, the CDR3 reads TGTGCCAGCAGTATTACTCCCACAGGGAACTATGGCTACACCTTC.

This clone appeared a few times. This chain uses TRBV5-5 with TRBJ2-6, with D possibly TRBD1 on 6 matching bases. V shed 4 bases and J shed 0 bases, with 17 bases lying between them. This CDR3 is 18 amino acids long. Germline-derived CDR1 and CDR2 are SGHKS and YYEKEE (reference sequence). The CDR3 coding sequence is TGTGCCAGCAGCCTTCGGACAGCCTTTTCCTCTGGGGCCAACGTCCTGACTTTC. It encodes CASSLRTAFSSGANVLTF.